Each of the 21 T cell receptor beta chains below was sequenced from the same sample in a study of vaccination and CD4 T cells after COVID-19. Treatment noted: roughly ten-day PBMC culture with coronavirus spike peptide pools or control peptides (ViraFEST assay). The study sequenced cultured CD4+ T cell DNA using the Oncomine TCR Beta short-read assay. MiXCR, applied by TCRdb to the PCR reads, yields one record per CDR3 protein. This table has 8,500 to 14,000 distinct CDR3 sequences, roughly two thirds appearing once. Which antigens these TCRs recognize remains unknown. The sequences come from CD4+ T cells from blood, cultured in vitro, collected before SARS-CoV-2 vaccination. The receptors were sampled from a human donor who had recovered from COVID-19.

This clonotype was seen a few times. This chain connects TRBV20-1 to TRBJ1-5; D is unresolved. The CDR3 covers 13 residues. With 0 bases removed from V and 7 bases from J, the gap between germline ends came to 10 bases. Germline-derived CDR1 and CDR2 are DFQATT and SNEGSKA (reference sequence). The CDR3 region has the DNA TGCAGTGCTAGAGATTCCAGCGAACAGCCCCAGCATTTT. This translates into CSARDSSEQPQHF.

The chain carries TRBV7-2 and TRBJ1-6; D gene uncertain. Trimming removed 5 bases from V and 4 bases from J, with 12 bases in between. The CDR3 spans 15 residues. Germline V gives CDR1 SGHTA, CDR2 FQGNSA. This CDR3 is CASSPGQSYNSPLHF. The CDR3 region has the DNA TGTGCCAGCAGCCCTGGGCAGTCTTATAATTCACCCCTCCACTTT.

This clonotype was seen more than once but under ten times. This chain connects TRBV5-8 to TRBJ1-5; D remains unclear. The CDR3 sequence is 12 residues long. The V end was cut by 0 bases, the J end by 9 bases, with 7 bases between. CDR1 is SGHTS and CDR2 is YDEGEE in the germline V gene. CDR3 in DNA: TGTGCCAGCAGCTTGGGTCTTGGGCCCCAGCATTTT. It translates to CASSLGLGPQHF.

This clonotype was observed a single time. J is TRBJ2-1 and V is TRBV7-8; D gene unclear. The CDR3 extends over 13 amino acids. Per the germline V gene, CDR1 is SGHVS and CDR2 is FQNEAQ. V gave up 1 base and J gave up 7 bases, with 8 bases separating them. The CDR3 spells CASSLGSLNEQFF. The CDR3 nucleotides read TGTGCCAGCAGCTTAGGTAGTTTGAATGAGCAGTTCTTC.

The gene calls are TRBV18 and TRBJ1-5; no clear D gene. The CDR3 extends over 14 amino acids. In germline, CDR1 is KGHSH, CDR2 LQKENI. Deletions cut 6 bases from V and 0 bases from J, with 9 bases between. The CDR3: CASSLIGSNQPQHF. Written as DNA, the CDR3 is TGTGCCAGCTCCCTAATCGGTAGCAATCAGCCCCAGCATTTT.

This clonotype was counted a few times. The chain combines TRBV6-2 or TRBV6-3 with TRBJ1-6; TRBD1 might be the D (6 bases). The CDR3 loop spans 14 amino acids. CDR1 is MNHEY, CDR2 SVGEGT, per germline. V lost 2 bases to trimming and J lost 7 bases, with 9 bases between them. The CDR3 nucleotides are TGTGCCAGCAGTTACACAGGGATGAATTCACCCCTCCACTTT. The encoded protein is CASSYTGMNSPLHF.

There are a few counts of this clonotype. The V and J genes are TRBV7-9 and TRBJ1-3; tentatively, D is TRBD1 (5 bases). Per the germline V gene, CDR1 is SEHNR and CDR2 is FQNEAQ (reference sequence). V lost 2 bases and J 9 bases, leaving 11 bases between the germline ends. The CDR3 loop spans 13 amino acids. CDR3 region: CASSLRGEGTIYF. CDR3 DNA: TGTGCCAGCAGCTTACGGGGGGAAGGCACCATATATTTT.

This clonotype has just one count. The chain is built from TRBV19 and TRBJ1-5; 10 positions agree with TRBD1. The CDR3 consists of 15 residues. V was pared by 1 base and J by 7 bases, with 4 bases of the junction left unmatched. From germline, CDR1 is LNHDA and CDR2 SQIVND (reference sequence). The CDR3 reads CASSIGQGAGQPQHF. The CDR3 DNA sequence: TGTGCCAGTAGTATAGGACAGGGGGCTGGACAGCCCCAGCATTTT.

The chain employs TRBV7-8 and TRBJ1-2; the D gene is possibly TRBD1 (6 bases). The CDR3 covers 13 residues. Per the germline V gene, CDR1 is SGHVS and CDR2 is FQNEAQ. The germline V and J ends were trimmed by 1 base and 7 bases, with 10 bases remaining between them. Written as DNA, the CDR3 is TGTGCCAGCAGCTTAGACAGGGAGGGTGGCTACACCTTC. Translation: CASSLDREGGYTF.

In DNA form, the CDR3 reads TGTGCCAGCAGCCGTTATGACAGGGGGCGCCCCGGGGCCAACGTCCTGACTTTC. This encodes CASSRYDRGRPGANVLTF. The chain recombines TRBV5-5 with TRBJ2-6, with TRBD1 identical over 10 bases. The length of the CDR3 is 18 residues. CDR1 SGHKS and CDR2 YYEKEE come from the germline V gene (reference sequence). V gave up 4 bases and J gave up 4 bases; unmatched junction bases: 11.

This chain links TRBV7-8 with TRBJ2-5; 9 positions match TRBD2. The CDR3 extends over 15 amino acids. The V and J ends lost 4 bases and 5 bases, in that order; junction bases with no gene match: 8. From germline, CDR1 is SGHVS and CDR2 FQNEAQ. Here the CDR3 reads CASSSQGLATETQYF. CDR3 nucleotides: TGTGCCAGCAGCTCCCAGGGACTAGCTACGGAGACCCAGTACTTC.

V usage is TRBV7-2 and J usage is TRBJ2-1, with TRBD2 matching 8 bases. Germline V gene data show CDR1 as SGHTA and CDR2 as FQGNSA. The J segment lost 8 bases and the V segment lost 1 base, leaving 7 bases of the junction unmatched. The CDR3 runs to 15 residues. The CDR3 region has the DNA TGTGCCAGCAGCTTAGATGGCGGGAGGCTCGATGAGCAGTTCTTC. Translated, it gives CASSLDGGRLDEQFF.

V gene TRBV10-3 combines with J gene TRBJ1-4; the D is unclear. This CDR3 has 14 amino acids. CDR1 is ENHRY and CDR2 is SYGVKD in the germline V gene. Deletions cut 0 bases from V and 4 bases from J, with 6 bases between. CDR3 nucleotide sequence: TGTGCCATCAGTGAGTCGGCTGATAATGAAAAACTGTTTTTT. Protein: CAISESADNEKLFF.

The sample holds a few counts of this clonotype. The gene calls are TRBV24-1 and TRBJ1-1; TRBD1 agrees at 10 bases. The trim removed 5 bases at V and 7 bases at J, leaving 15 bases unmatched. CDR3 size: 17 residues. Germline CDR1 reads KGHDR; CDR2 reads SFDVKD. The CDR3 region has the DNA TGTGCCACCAGTGCCAGGAGACAGGGGGCAGGTCGAGATGAAGCTTTCTTT. It yields the protein CATSARRQGAGRDEAFF.

The chain recombines TRBV6-1 with TRBJ2-6, with D unclear. Between the trimmed V and J ends, which lost 4 bases and 2 bases, there was a span of 12 bases. The CDR3 loop spans 16 amino acids. CDR1 is MNHNS, CDR2 SASEGT, per germline. CDR3 region: CASSAKRLAGANVLTF. For the CDR3, the DNA is TGTGCCAGCAGTGCAAAACGGTTGGCTGGGGCCAACGTCCTGACTTTC.

This clonotype was seen a few times. The J gene is TRBJ1-5, the V gene TRBV6-5, with D unclear. CDR1 MNHEY and CDR2 SVGAGI come from the germline V gene. The CDR3 has 15 residues. V was pared by 4 bases and J by 1 base, with 11 bases between. The CDR3 DNA sequence: TGTGCCAGCAGTTTTGGACGGGAAAGCAATCAGCCCCAGCATTTT. Its protein is CASSFGRESNQPQHF.

The rearrangement uses TRBV21-1 and TRBJ2-3; the DNA was not used to check the table's D call, TRBD2. TRBV21-1 is a pseudogene. The CDR3 runs to 13 residues. The CDR3 nucleotides are TGTGCCAGCAGCACGAAGCTAGCGGATACGCAGTATTTT. Its translation is CASSTKLADTQYF.

The rearrangement links TRBV19 to TRBJ2-5; D gene ambiguous. CDR1 LNHDA and CDR2 SQIVND come from the germline V gene (reference sequence). The CDR3 runs to 14 residues. V shed 6 bases and J shed 7 bases, with 18 bases lying between them. The CDR3 nucleotides read TGTGCCAGTAGCAACGACCCGAGTCTAGGGACCCAGTACTTC. It translates to CASSNDPSLGTQYF.

This chain joins TRBV7-9 and TRBJ2-1; unclear D gene. The CDR3 is 14 amino acids. Germline loops: CDR1 SEHNR, CDR2 FQNEAQ (reference sequence). With 1 base removed from V and 4 bases from J, the gap between germline ends came to 8 bases. The CDR3 DNA follows: TGTGCCAGCAGCTTAGGGCTCCGGTACAATGAGCAGTTCTTC. Protein product: CASSLGLRYNEQFF.

This clonotype has just a few counts. This rearrangement joins TRBV24-1 to TRBJ2-1; 9 bases are shared with TRBD2. The CDR3 length is 17 residues. The J segment lost 2 bases and the V segment lost 3 bases, leaving 7 bases of the junction unmatched. CDR1 is KGHDR, CDR2 SFDVKD, per germline. This CDR3 reads CATSDQGGRAAYNEQFF. The CDR3 nucleotides are TGTGCCACCAGTGATCAGGGCGGGAGGGCCGCCTACAATGAGCAGTTCTTC.

This clonotype was counted between two and nine times. The V gene is TRBV20-1, the J gene TRBJ1-5; possible D gene TRBD1, 5 bases. The CDR3 extends over 16 amino acids. Trimming pared 0 bases from V and 2 bases from J, leaving 14 bases between. Germline V lookup: CDR1 DFQATT, CDR2 SNEGSKA (reference sequence). This CDR3 reads CSARDLRGMGNQPQHF. Written as DNA, the CDR3 is TGCAGTGCTAGAGATCTCCGGGGGATGGGCAATCAGCCCCAGCATTTT.